Listed below are T cell receptor beta chains from one sample, sequenced in a study of technical replicates of blood from a few donors. Assay used: immunoSEQ multiplex PCR; TCRdb lists only in-frame clones, some missing. Here the sample spans 70,000 to 80,000 clones, about 90% being singletons. The sample consisted of T cells isolated from PBMCs. These receptors were taken from a human donor in good health. CDR3s leave out the opening cysteine and the closing phenylalanine or tryptophan. Size is stated for part of the rows, as once, few or many counts, or as a class when the clone is expanded.

J gene,V gene,clone size,CDR3 protein
TRBJ2-3,TRBV29-1,.,SGGTSGSSTDTQY
TRBJ1-2,TRBV5-6,.,ASSLFGQGRDYGYT
TRBJ2-3,TRBV7-6,.,ASRHPGQGTADTQY
TRBJ2-2,TRBV6-6,.,ASRDLDRPGGELF
TRBJ2-7,TRBV2,once,ASGMAGVSYEQY
TRBJ1-2,TRBV27,.,ASSLRGHGYT
TRBJ2-5,TRBV10-3,.,AISDGLSQETQY
TRBJ2-1,TRBV6-5,.,ASSPLLEGYNEQF
TRBJ1-1,TRBV7-2,.,ASSPRTGHTEAF
TRBJ2-4,TRBV11-3,.,ASSLAGAKNIQY
TRBJ2-1,TRBV29-1,.,SVGGNYEQF
TRBJ2-3,TRBV28,.,ASSPDFTDTQY
TRBJ1-1,TRBV6-1,.,ASSEALYPGGKTEAF
TRBJ2-3,TRBV4-2,.,ASSQAPIGTDTQY
TRBJ2-5,TRBV5-4,.,ASSIAGSRPNQETQY
TRBJ2-1,TRBV4-3,once,ASSQDTGENDNEQF
TRBJ2-3,TRBV9,.,ASSVSLAGGIGTDTQY
TRBJ2-2,TRBV6-5,.,ASRYYRANTGELF
TRBJ2-7,TRBV21-1,.,ASIKGFDRKA
TRBJ2-1,TRBV7-3,.,ASSPGISYNEQF
TRBJ2-7,TRBV27,.,ASSSSRWEQY
TRBJ1-2,TRBV5-1,.,ASSLTGSDYGYT
TRBJ1-4,TRBV27,.,ASSSLGQRNEKLF